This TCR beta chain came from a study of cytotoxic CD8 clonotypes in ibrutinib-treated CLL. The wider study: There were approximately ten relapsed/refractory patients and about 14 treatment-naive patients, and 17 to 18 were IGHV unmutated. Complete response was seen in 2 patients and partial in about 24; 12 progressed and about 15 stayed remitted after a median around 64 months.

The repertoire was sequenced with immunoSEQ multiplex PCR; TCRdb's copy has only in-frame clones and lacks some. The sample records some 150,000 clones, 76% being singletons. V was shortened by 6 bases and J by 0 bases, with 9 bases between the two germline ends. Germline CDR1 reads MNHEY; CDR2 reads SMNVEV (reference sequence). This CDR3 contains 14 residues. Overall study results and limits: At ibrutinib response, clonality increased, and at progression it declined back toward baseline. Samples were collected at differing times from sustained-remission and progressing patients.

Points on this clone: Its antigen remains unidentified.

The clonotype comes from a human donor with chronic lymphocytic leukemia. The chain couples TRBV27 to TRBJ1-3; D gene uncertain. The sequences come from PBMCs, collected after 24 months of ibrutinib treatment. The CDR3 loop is CASRALNSGNTIYF. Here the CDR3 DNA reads TGTGCCAGCAGGGCTCTCAACTCTGGAAACACCATATATTTT.